This T cell receptor (beta chain) is from a study of patients and donors after allogeneic stem cell transplantation. Germline loops: CDR1 SGHTA, CDR2 FQGNSA. CDR3 size: 15 residues. The V and J ends lost 3 bases and 5 bases, in that order; junction bases with no gene match: 7. TCRdb recomputed calls from the RT-PCR reads with MiXCR, one row per CDR3 protein. The table lists about 34,000 distinct CDR3 sequences, more than 35% of them singletons. The chain has TRBV7-2 and TRBJ2-5; 9 positions agree with TRBD2. Input material: blood, either unsorted or a sorted T cell fraction (not recorded which). This TCR was sampled from a human donor who was either an allogeneic HSCT recipient or a stem cell or donor lymphocyte infusion donor (not recorded which). It is not recorded whose cells these are; they may come from a transplant donor. The DNA of the CDR3 is TGTGCCAGCAGCTTCAGCAGGCGGGAGGGCGAGACCCAGTACTTC. Residues: CASSFSRREGETQYF.